Listed below are T cell receptor beta chains from one sample, sequenced in a study of cytomegalovirus exposure and HLA in healthy donors. Clones were read by immunoSEQ multiplex PCR, and TCRdb kept only the in-frame ones, dropping some. The sample consists of roughly 250,000 clones, 87% of them appearing once. Sample: PBMCs. The receptor set was obtained from a young man in good health and CMV-seronegative. CDR3s include the opening cysteine and the closing phenylalanine or tryptophan. The D gene is left open where the match is weak. Only some rows state a clone size, as once, few, many or a class for expanded clones.

j_gene: TRBJ2-3; d_gene: TRBD2; v_gene: TRBV2; abundance: NA; CDR3aa: CASPSSGALTDTQYF; CDR3nt: TGTGCCAGCCCCTCCAGCGGGGCCCTCACAGATACGCAGTATTTT
j_gene: TRBJ2-3; d_gene: NA; v_gene: TRBV9; abundance: NA; CDR3aa: CASSTWGGTDTQYF; CDR3nt: TGTGCCAGCAGTACCTGGGGCGGCACAGATACGCAGTATTTT
j_gene: TRBJ2-5; d_gene: NA; v_gene: TRBV5-1; abundance: NA; CDR3aa: CASSPERETQYF; CDR3nt: TGCGCCAGCAGCCCCGAGCGGGAGACCCAGTACTTC
j_gene: TRBJ2-7; d_gene: NA; v_gene: TRBV28; abundance: NA; CDR3aa: CASSFSAAGEEQYF; CDR3nt: TGTGCCAGCAGTTTTTCAGCGGCAGGGGAAGAGCAGTACTTC
j_gene: TRBJ2-2; d_gene: NA; v_gene: TRBV5-4; abundance: NA; CDR3aa: CASSLEGTGELFF; CDR3nt: TGTGCCAGCAGCTTGGAGGGGACCGGGGAGCTGTTTTTT
j_gene: TRBJ1-5; d_gene: NA; v_gene: TRBV6-1; abundance: NA; CDR3aa: CASSLERDSNQPQHF; CDR3nt: TGTGCCAGCAGTCTCGAGCGGGACAGCAATCAGCCCCAGCATTTT
j_gene: TRBJ2-3; d_gene: TRBD1; v_gene: TRBV9; abundance: NA; CDR3aa: CASSVAQGQGWADTQYF; CDR3nt: TGTGCCAGCAGCGTAGCTCAGGGACAGGGTTGGGCAGATACGCAGTATTTT
j_gene: TRBJ2-3; d_gene: NA; v_gene: TRBV14; abundance: NA; CDR3aa: CASSQYDLGSTDTQYF; CDR3nt: TGTGCCAGCAGCCAATACGACCTAGGAAGCACAGATACGCAGTATTTT
j_gene: TRBJ2-3; d_gene: NA; v_gene: TRBV5-1; abundance: NA; CDR3aa: CASSLEADTQYF; CDR3nt: TGCGCCAGCAGCTTGGAAGCGGATACGCAGTATTTT
j_gene: TRBJ1-1; d_gene: NA; v_gene: TRBV19; abundance: NA; CDR3aa: CASSHRRGEAFF; CDR3nt: TGTGCCAGTAGTCATAGACGGGGTGAAGCTTTCTTT
j_gene: TRBJ2-7; d_gene: TRBD2; v_gene: TRBV15; abundance: NA; CDR3aa: CATSSTSAAGATYYEQYF; CDR3nt: TGTGCCACCAGCAGCACCTCGGCAGCGGGGGCCACATACTACGAGCAGTACTTC
j_gene: TRBJ2-1; d_gene: NA; v_gene: TRBV5-1; abundance: NA; CDR3aa: CASSLAGRGRDEQFF; CDR3nt: TGCGCCAGCAGCTTGGCCGGGCGGGGTAGGGATGAGCAGTTCTTC
j_gene: TRBJ1-4; d_gene: NA; v_gene: TRBV2; abundance: once; CDR3aa: CASRTREEKLFF; CDR3nt: TGTGCCAGCCGCACGCGGGAGGAAAAACTGTTTTTT
j_gene: TRBJ1-5; d_gene: NA; v_gene: TRBV18; abundance: once; CDR3aa: CASSPAGPYSNQPQHF; CDR3nt: TGTGCCAGCTCACCAGCAGGGCCTTATAGCAATCAGCCCCAGCATTTT
j_gene: TRBJ2-3; d_gene: TRBD2; v_gene: TRBV4-3; abundance: NA; CDR3aa: CASSSGLAGGLSTDTQYF; CDR3nt: TGCGCCAGCAGCTCAGGACTAGCGGGGGGGCTAAGCACAGATACGCAGTATTTT
j_gene: TRBJ1-2; d_gene: TRBD1; v_gene: TRBV4-3; abundance: NA; CDR3aa: CASSSHGQGLGYTF; CDR3nt: TGCGCCAGCAGCAGCCATGGACAGGGTCTTGGCTACACCTTC
j_gene: TRBJ2-4; d_gene: TRBD1; v_gene: TRBV4-1; abundance: NA; CDR3aa: CASSQPTGYGAKNIQYF; CDR3nt: TGCGCCAGCAGCCAACCGACAGGGTATGGAGCCAAAAACATTCAGTACTTC
j_gene: TRBJ2-1; d_gene: NA; v_gene: TRBV9; abundance: NA; CDR3aa: CASSFTDNEQFF; CDR3nt: TGTGCCAGCAGCTTTACGGACAATGAGCAGTTCTTC
j_gene: TRBJ1-6; d_gene: TRBD1; v_gene: TRBV5-1; abundance: few; CDR3aa: CASSSSPGQADNSPLHF; CDR3nt: TGCGCCAGCAGCTCAAGCCCGGGACAGGCTGATAATTCACCCCTCCACTTT
j_gene: TRBJ2-7; d_gene: NA; v_gene: TRBV27; abundance: few; CDR3aa: CASSLSYWGHSDEQYF; CDR3nt: TGTGCCAGCAGTTTATCGTATTGGGGGCATAGCGACGAGCAGTACTTC
j_gene: TRBJ2-5; d_gene: TRBD1; v_gene: TRBV11-2; abundance: NA; CDR3aa: CASRYAQGSETQYF; CDR3nt: TGTGCCAGCCGCTATGCACAGGGGTCGGAGACCCAGTACTTC
j_gene: TRBJ1-2; d_gene: NA; v_gene: TRBV11-2; abundance: NA; CDR3aa: CASSLAGGYGYTF; CDR3nt: TGTGCCAGCAGCCTGGCTGGAGGCTATGGCTACACCTTC
j_gene: TRBJ2-7; d_gene: NA; v_gene: TRBV7-9; abundance: NA; CDR3aa: CASSLEFRQHPGEQYF; CDR3nt: TGTGCCAGCAGCTTGGAGTTTCGCCAACACCCGGGCGAGCAGTACTTC
j_gene: TRBJ2-7; d_gene: TRBD1; v_gene: TRBV18; abundance: NA; CDR3aa: CASSPKAGGYEQYF; CDR3nt: TGTGCCAGCTCACCTAAGGCAGGGGGCTACGAGCAGTACTTC
j_gene: TRBJ1-4; d_gene: TRBD1; v_gene: TRBV2; abundance: NA; CDR3aa: CASSMTGVKNEKLFF; CDR3nt: TGTGCCAGCAGCATGACAGGGGTTAAGAATGAAAAACTGTTTTTT
j_gene: TRBJ1-5; d_gene: TRBD1; v_gene: TRBV5-8; abundance: NA; CDR3aa: CASSFGDRGIQPQHF; CDR3nt: TGTGCCAGCAGCTTTGGGGACAGGGGGATTCAGCCCCAGCATTTT
j_gene: TRBJ2-7; d_gene: NA; v_gene: TRBV6-5; abundance: few; CDR3aa: CASRGDTTYEQYF; CDR3nt: TGTGCCAGCAGAGGGGACACAACCTACGAGCAGTACTTC
j_gene: TRBJ1-4; d_gene: NA; v_gene: TRBV4-1; abundance: NA; CDR3aa: CASSQRARGNEEKLFF; CDR3nt: TGCGCCAGCAGCCAAAGAGCACGAGGGAACGAGGAAAAACTGTTTTTT
j_gene: TRBJ2-7; d_gene: NA; v_gene: TRBV5-1; abundance: NA; CDR3aa: CASSLEGQGIDEQYF; CDR3nt: TGCGCCAGCAGCTTGGAAGGTCAGGGTATCGACGAGCAGTACTTC
j_gene: TRBJ2-7; d_gene: NA; v_gene: TRBV28; abundance: once; CDR3aa: CASISRGSSYEQYF; CDR3nt: TGTGCCAGCATCTCCAGGGGTTCCTCCTACGAGCAGTACTTC
j_gene: TRBJ2-7; d_gene: TRBD1; v_gene: TRBV7-7; abundance: NA; CDR3aa: CASSPGAGGLYEQYF; CDR3nt: TGTGCTAGCAGCCCGGGGGCAGGGGGCCTGTACGAGCAGTACTTC
j_gene: TRBJ2-3; d_gene: NA; v_gene: TRBV9; abundance: NA; CDR3aa: CASSPAGRSTDTQYF; CDR3nt: TGTGCCAGCTCACCCGCAGGGAGGAGCACAGATACGCAGTATTTT
j_gene: TRBJ1-6; d_gene: NA; v_gene: TRBV7-2; abundance: NA; CDR3aa: CASSLGRNSPLHF; CDR3nt: TGTGCCAGCAGCTTAGGCAGGAATTCACCCCTCCACTTT
j_gene: TRBJ1-1; d_gene: TRBD1; v_gene: TRBV5-4; abundance: NA; CDR3aa: CATRTGGWNTEAFF; CDR3nt: TGTGCCACCCGGACAGGGGGATGGAACACTGAAGCTTTCTTT
j_gene: TRBJ1-1; d_gene: NA; v_gene: TRBV5-1; abundance: NA; CDR3aa: CASSMTRGFSEAFF; CDR3nt: TGCGCCAGCAGCATGACTAGGGGCTTCTCTGAAGCTTTCTTT
j_gene: TRBJ2-5; d_gene: TRBD1; v_gene: TRBV2; abundance: NA; CDR3aa: CASSPGGEETQYF; CDR3nt: TGTGCCAGCAGTCCAGGGGGTGAGGAGACCCAGTACTTC
j_gene: TRBJ1-5; d_gene: NA; v_gene: TRBV30; abundance: NA; CDR3aa: CAWSPEGNQPQHF; CDR3nt: TGTGCCTGGAGTCCTGAGGGCAATCAGCCCCAGCATTTT
j_gene: TRBJ2-3; d_gene: NA; v_gene: TRBV27; abundance: NA; CDR3aa: CASSSLRNQRIRVADTQYF; CDR3nt: TGTGCCAGCAGTTCCCTCCGCAACCAGCGGATACGAGTGGCAGATACGCAGTATTTT
j_gene: TRBJ2-3; d_gene: NA; v_gene: TRBV7-6; abundance: NA; CDR3aa: CASSLEGAGPTDTQYF; CDR3nt: TGTGCCAGCAGCTTAGAAGGGGCAGGCCCCACAGATACGCAGTATTTT
j_gene: TRBJ1-1; d_gene: NA; v_gene: TRBV27; abundance: NA; CDR3aa: CASSNAMRDTEAFF; CDR3nt: TGTGCCAGCAGTAATGCCATGCGGGACACTGAAGCTTTCTTT
j_gene: TRBJ1-2; d_gene: NA; v_gene: TRBV5-1; abundance: NA; CDR3aa: CASSLEGQGYF; CDR3nt: TGCGCCAGCAGCTTGGAGGGACAAGGATACTTC
j_gene: TRBJ1-4; d_gene: NA; v_gene: TRBV27; abundance: NA; CDR3aa: CAAGTEKLFF; CDR3nt: TGTGCGGCGGGGACCGAAAAACTGTTTTTT
j_gene: TRBJ1-5; d_gene: TRBD1; v_gene: TRBV5-8; abundance: NA; CDR3aa: CASSWGQNQPQHF; CDR3nt: TGTGCCAGCAGCTGGGGACAGAATCAGCCCCAGCATTTT
j_gene: TRBJ2-5; d_gene: TRBD2; v_gene: TRBV6-6; abundance: once; CDR3aa: CASRTGRHEETQYF; CDR3nt: TGTGCCAGCAGAACCGGGAGGCACGAAGAGACCCAGTACTTC
j_gene: TRBJ1-3; d_gene: NA; v_gene: TRBV11-2; abundance: NA; CDR3aa: CASSSVRGARGNTIYF; CDR3nt: TGTGCCAGCAGCTCCGTTCGGGGGGCGCGTGGAAACACCATATATTTT
j_gene: TRBJ1-4; d_gene: NA; v_gene: TRBV11-2; abundance: NA; CDR3aa: CASSFIGEELFF; CDR3nt: TGTGCCAGCAGCTTCATCGGGGAGGAACTGTTTTTT
j_gene: TRBJ1-5; d_gene: TRBD1; v_gene: TRBV7-2; abundance: NA; CDR3aa: CASSPRTGRGNQPQHF; CDR3nt: TGTGCCAGCAGCCCCCGGACAGGGAGAGGGAATCAGCCCCAGCATTTT
j_gene: TRBJ2-7; d_gene: TRBD1; v_gene: TRBV5-1; abundance: NA; CDR3aa: CASRTGQGYEQYF; CDR3nt: TGCGCCAGCAGGACCGGACAGGGCTACGAGCAGTACTTC
j_gene: TRBJ2-2; d_gene: TRBD2; v_gene: TRBV28; abundance: once; CDR3aa: CASSPGDYPDGELFF; CDR3nt: TGTGCCAGCAGTCCCGGGGACTACCCCGACGGGGAGCTGTTTTTT
j_gene: TRBJ1-1; d_gene: NA; v_gene: TRBV20-1; abundance: few; CDR3aa: CSALEYTEAFF; CDR3nt: TGCAGTGCTCTCGAGTACACTGAAGCTTTCTTT
j_gene: TRBJ2-5; d_gene: NA; v_gene: TRBV6-5; abundance: NA; CDR3aa: CASSSTGLVQETQYF; CDR3nt: TGTGCCAGCAGCTCCACCGGACTGGTCCAAGAGACCCAGTACTTC
j_gene: TRBJ1-4; d_gene: NA; v_gene: TRBV6-1; abundance: NA; CDR3aa: CASSDRGAFNEKLFF; CDR3nt: TGTGCCAGCAGTGATCGGGGGGCGTTCAATGAAAAACTGTTTTTT
j_gene: TRBJ2-2; d_gene: TRBD1; v_gene: TRBV4-3; abundance: NA; CDR3aa: CASSQRTGGRTGELFF; CDR3nt: TGCGCCAGCAGCCAAAGGACAGGGGGGCGGACCGGGGAGCTGTTTTTT
j_gene: TRBJ1-1; d_gene: NA; v_gene: TRBV20-1; abundance: NA; CDR3aa: CSASQYTEAFF; CDR3nt: TGCAGTGCTAGCCAGTACACTGAAGCTTTCTTT
j_gene: TRBJ2-1; d_gene: TRBD2; v_gene: TRBV7-3; abundance: NA; CDR3aa: CASSSTSSGWNEQFF; CDR3nt: TGTGCCAGCAGCTCGACTAGCTCAGGTTGGAATGAGCAGTTCTTC
j_gene: TRBJ2-7; d_gene: NA; v_gene: TRBV11-2; abundance: NA; CDR3aa: CASSLDRGADEQYF; CDR3nt: TGTGCCAGCAGCTTAGACAGGGGGGCGGACGAGCAGTACTTC
j_gene: TRBJ2-3; d_gene: TRBD2; v_gene: TRBV7-3; abundance: NA; CDR3aa: CASSSQPSGRAKDTQYF; CDR3nt: TGTGCCAGCAGCTCCCAACCTAGCGGGAGGGCCAAAGATACGCAGTATTTT